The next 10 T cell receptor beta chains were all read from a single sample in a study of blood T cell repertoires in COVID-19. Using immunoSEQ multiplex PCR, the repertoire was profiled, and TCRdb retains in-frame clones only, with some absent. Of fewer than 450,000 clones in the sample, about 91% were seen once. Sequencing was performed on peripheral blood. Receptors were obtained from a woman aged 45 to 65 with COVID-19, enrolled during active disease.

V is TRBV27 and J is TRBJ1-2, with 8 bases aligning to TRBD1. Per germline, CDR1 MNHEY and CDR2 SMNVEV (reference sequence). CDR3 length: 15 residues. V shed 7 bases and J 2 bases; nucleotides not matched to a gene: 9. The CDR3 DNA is TGTGCCAGCACCACAGCCGGACAGGGAAACTATGGCTACACCTTC. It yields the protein CASTTAGQGNYGYTF.

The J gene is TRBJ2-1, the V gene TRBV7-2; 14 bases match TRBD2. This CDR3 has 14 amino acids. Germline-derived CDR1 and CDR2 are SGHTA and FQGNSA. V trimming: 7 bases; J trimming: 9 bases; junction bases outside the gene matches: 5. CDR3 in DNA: TGTGCCAGCACCTTCGGACTAGCGGGGGGTGAGCAGTTCTTC. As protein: CASTFGLAGGEQFF.

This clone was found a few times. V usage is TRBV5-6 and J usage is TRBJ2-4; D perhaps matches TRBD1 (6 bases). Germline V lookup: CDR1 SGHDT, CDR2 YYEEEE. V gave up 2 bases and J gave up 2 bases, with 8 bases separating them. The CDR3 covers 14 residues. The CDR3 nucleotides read TGTGCCAGCAGCTTAGGGGGAACCAAAAACATTCAGTACTTC. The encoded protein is CASSLGGTKNIQYF.

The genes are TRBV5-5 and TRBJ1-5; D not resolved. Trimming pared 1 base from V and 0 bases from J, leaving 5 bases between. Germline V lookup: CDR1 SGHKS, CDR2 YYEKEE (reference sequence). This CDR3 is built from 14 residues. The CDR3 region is CASSLSYSNQPQHF. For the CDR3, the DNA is TGTGCCAGCAGCTTGTCCTATAGCAATCAGCCCCAGCATTTT.

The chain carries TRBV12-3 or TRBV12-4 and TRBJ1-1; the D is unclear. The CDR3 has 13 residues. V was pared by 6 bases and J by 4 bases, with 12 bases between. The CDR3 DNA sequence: TGTGCCAGCAGCCGACCAGGAAGCACTGAAGCTTTCTTT. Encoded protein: CASSRPGSTEAFF.

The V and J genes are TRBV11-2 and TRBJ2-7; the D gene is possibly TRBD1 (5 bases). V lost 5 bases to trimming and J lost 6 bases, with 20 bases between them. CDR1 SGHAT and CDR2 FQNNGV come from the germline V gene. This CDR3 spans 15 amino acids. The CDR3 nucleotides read TGTGCCAGCAGCCGACGAGGAGCTGCCCAGGGCGAGCAGTACTTC. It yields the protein CASSRRGAAQGEQYF.

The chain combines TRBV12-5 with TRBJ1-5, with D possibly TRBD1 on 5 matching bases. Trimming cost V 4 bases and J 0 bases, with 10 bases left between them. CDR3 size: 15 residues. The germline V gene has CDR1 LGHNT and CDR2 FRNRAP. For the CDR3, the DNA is TGTGCTAGTGGTTACCAAGGGGTTAGCAATCAGCCCCAGCATTTT. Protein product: CASGYQGVSNQPQHF.

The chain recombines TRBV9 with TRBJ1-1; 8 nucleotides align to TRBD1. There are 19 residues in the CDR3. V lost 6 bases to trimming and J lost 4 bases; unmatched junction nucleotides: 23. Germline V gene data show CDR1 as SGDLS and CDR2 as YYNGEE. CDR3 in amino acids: CASTRGPLNSGTGGTEAFF. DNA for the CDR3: TGTGCCAGCACCCGAGGTCCGTTGAACTCCGGGACAGGCGGCACTGAAGCTTTCTTT.

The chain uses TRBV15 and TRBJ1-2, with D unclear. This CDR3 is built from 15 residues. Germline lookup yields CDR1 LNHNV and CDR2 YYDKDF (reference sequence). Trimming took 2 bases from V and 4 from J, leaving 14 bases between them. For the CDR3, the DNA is TGTGCCACCAGCAGACCTTTCACCGCGTTCTATGGCTACACCTTC. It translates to CATSRPFTAFYGYTF.

The CDR3 loop is CATAQGLNQPQHF. As DNA, the CDR3 is TGTGCCACCGCCCAGGGACTCAATCAGCCCCAGCATTTT. The chain recombines TRBV6-5 with TRBJ1-5; the D gene is possibly TRBD1 (5 bases). The CDR3 loop spans 13 amino acids. CDR1 is MNHEY and CDR2 is SVGAGI in the germline V gene. V shed 10 bases and J shed 3 bases, with 13 bases lying between them.